Listed below are T cell receptor beta chains from one sample, sequenced in a study of blood T cell repertoires in COVID-19. Data came from immunoSEQ multiplex PCR; TCRdb stores just in-frame clones and leaves some out. The sample shows 250,000 to 300,000 clones, 88% of them seen only once. Sequenced input: peripheral blood. The receptors come from a woman under 40 with COVID-19, enrolled during active disease. The CDR3 runs from the conserved cysteine through the conserved F or W. D genes are given only for firm matches. Only part of the rows carry a size: once, few, many, or a class if the clone is expanded.

V gene	J gene	clone size	D gene	CDR3 protein	CDR3 DNA
TRBV5-1	TRBJ2-7	few	TRBD2	CASSLANSGRAQEQYF	TGCGCCAGCAGCTTGGCAAATAGCGGGAGGGCTCAAGAGCAGTACTTC
TRBV9	TRBJ2-7	.	TRBD2	CASSPHASGAYEQYF	TGTGCCAGCAGCCCCCACGCTAGCGGAGCCTACGAGCAGTACTTC
TRBV11-2	TRBJ1-2	once	.	CASSPWADGYTF	TGTGCCAGCAGCCCTTGGGCAGATGGCTACACCTTC
TRBV9	TRBJ2-1	.	.	CASSPTGASYNEQFF	TGTGCCAGCAGCCCCACCGGTGCGTCCTACAATGAGCAGTTCTTC
TRBV7-7	TRBJ2-1	.	TRBD1	CASSALTGQGHEQFF	TGTGCTAGCAGCGCCCTAACGGGACAGGGGCATGAGCAGTTCTTC
TRBV19	TRBJ2-7	few	TRBD2	CASRKKSGTSGEAYEQYF	TGTGCCAGTAGGAAAAAATCCGGGACTAGCGGTGAAGCCTACGAGCAGTACTTC
TRBV19	TRBJ2-1	once	TRBD2	CASSIGGRSLGEQFF	TGTGCCAGTAGTATCGGCGGGAGGTCCTTGGGTGAGCAGTTCTTC
TRBV2	TRBJ1-1	.	TRBD1	CASSQEGQAAPGAFF	TGTGCCAGCAGCCAAGAGGGACAGGCCGCGCCTGGAGCTTTCTTT
TRBV15	TRBJ2-2	.	TRBD1	CATRDRVSSGELFF	TGTGCCACCAGGGACAGGGTCTCGTCCGGGGAGCTGTTTTTT
TRBV28	TRBJ2-3	.	TRBD1	CASSLMGTAIGADTQYF	TGTGCCAGCAGTTTAATGGGGACAGCAATTGGGGCAGATACGCAGTATTTT
TRBV4-1	TRBJ2-7	.	.	CASSQDIAGPPEEQYF	TGCGCCAGCAGCCAAGACATCGCAGGCCCCCCTGAAGAGCAGTACTTC
TRBV5-1	TRBJ2-7	once	TRBD2	CASRSGLASSYEQYF	TGCGCCAGCAGATCCGGACTAGCAAGCTCCTACGAGCAGTACTTC
TRBV7-3	TRBJ2-3	few	TRBD1	CASSWGQGADTQYF	TGTGCCAGCAGCTGGGGACAGGGGGCAGATACGCAGTATTTT
TRBV11-2	TRBJ1-3	once	.	CASSLVGTAASRNTIYF	TGTGCCAGCAGCTTAGTTGGGACTGCTGCCAGTAGAAACACCATATATTTT
TRBV9	TRBJ2-1	.	.	CASSVGTPSKQFF	TGTGCCAGCAGCGTAGGGACTCCCTCGAAGCAGTTCTTC
TRBV7-9	TRBJ1-2	.	TRBD1	CASSLAQGAEGYTF	TGTGCCAGCAGCTTAGCGCAGGGGGCTGAAGGCTACACCTTC
TRBV12-3/TRBV12-4	TRBJ2-7	.	.	CASSGQGSNEQYF	TGTGCCAGCAGCGGTCAGGGGAGCAACGAGCAGTACTTC
TRBV14	TRBJ2-7	.	TRBD2	CASSGSSPYEQYF	TGTGCCAGTAGCGGGAGTAGCCCCTACGAGCAGTACTTC
TRBV19	TRBJ1-5	.	.	CASRGLGRGINRQPQHF	TGTGCCAGCCGGGGCCTAGGGAGGGGAATTAATCGCCAGCCCCAGCATTTT
TRBV9	TRBJ1-5	few	TRBD1	CASTPGQGSNQPQHF	TGTGCCAGCACTCCGGGACAGGGATCGAATCAGCCCCAGCATTTT
TRBV5-8	TRBJ2-2	.	TRBD1	CASSPGTANTGELFF	TGTGCCAGCAGCCCCGGGACAGCAAACACCGGGGAGCTGTTTTTT
TRBV5-4	TRBJ2-7	.	TRBD1	CASSSQGRNEQYF	TGTGCCAGCAGTTCACAGGGGCGGAACGAGCAGTACTTC
TRBV6-2/TRBV6-3	TRBJ2-1	.	.	CASSASGNEQFF	TGTGCCAGCAGTGCAAGCGGCAATGAGCAGTTCTTC
TRBV9	TRBJ1-6	.	.	CASSVGGLNSPLHF	TGTGCCAGCAGCGTAGGGGGGCTTAATTCACCCCTCCACTTT
TRBV15	TRBJ1-6	.	.	CATSRDPGKSYNSPLHF	TGTGCCACCAGCAGAGATCCAGGGAAGTCCTATAATTCACCCCTCCACTTT
TRBV4-1	TRBJ2-7	once	.	CASSPRSSYEQYF	TGCGCCAGCAGCCCGCGATCCTCCTACGAGCAGTACTTC
TRBV7-3	TRBJ1-2	.	.	CASSLPGGYGYTF	TGTGCCAGCAGCCTTCCAGGAGGCTATGGCTACACCTTC
TRBV27	TRBJ1-1	.	TRBD1	CASSLTGIWTEAFF	TGTGCCAGCAGTCTGACAGGGATTTGGACTGAAGCTTTCTTT
TRBV18	TRBJ1-1	.	TRBD1	CASSRGDRNKLAFF	TGTGCCAGCTCACGGGGGGACAGGAATAAGTTGGCTTTCTTT
TRBV20-1	TRBJ2-7	.	.	CSARALYEQYF	TGCAGTGCTAGAGCCCTCTACGAGCAGTACTTC
TRBV19	TRBJ2-7	.	.	CASSIAGGPYEQYF	TGTGCCAGTAGTATCGCCGGGGGACCCTACGAGCAGTACTTC
TRBV10-3	TRBJ1-2	once	TRBD1	CAISEGQALGYTF	TGTGCCATCAGTGAGGGACAGGCGTTAGGCTACACCTTC
TRBV20-1	TRBJ2-7	once	.	CSASDGYEQYF	TGCAGTGCTAGTGACGGCTACGAGCAGTACTTC
TRBV2	TRBJ1-4	.	TRBD1	CASSDRGPNEKLFF	TGTGCCAGCAGCGACAGGGGACCGAACGAAAAACTGTTTTTT
TRBV30	TRBJ2-7	.	TRBD2	CAWAVGGSSYEQYF	TGTGCCTGGGCTGTTGGCGGGAGCTCCTACGAGCAGTACTTC
TRBV7-2	TRBJ2-7	.	TRBD2	CASSRLAGSSYEQYF	TGTGCCAGCAGCCGCCTAGCGGGATCCTCCTACGAGCAGTACTTC
TRBV19	TRBJ2-7	.	.	CASRGDKGEQYF	TGTGCCAGTAGGGGGGACAAGGGCGAGCAGTACTTC
TRBV30	TRBJ1-6	.	.	CAWRAPGSANSPLHF	TGTGCCTGGAGAGCGCCCGGGTCCGCAAATTCACCCCTCCACTTT
TRBV27	TRBJ2-7	.	.	CASSLAGLPYEQYF	TGTGCCAGCAGTTTGGCGGGTCTCCCTTACGAGCAGTACTTC
TRBV27	TRBJ1-5	.	.	CASGLLGAPQHF	TGTGCCAGCGGCCTTCTGGGGGCGCCCCAGCATTTT
TRBV2	TRBJ1-2	.	.	CASSGGNYGYTF	TGTGCCAGCAGTGGAGGGAACTATGGCTACACCTTC
TRBV5-6	TRBJ1-2	.	.	CASSDGTLNYGYTF	TGTGCCAGCAGCGACGGGACACTTAACTATGGCTACACCTTC
TRBV9	TRBJ2-5	.	.	CASSGTAQETQYF	TGTGCCAGCAGCGGGACAGCCCAAGAGACCCAGTACTTC
TRBV4-1	TRBJ2-1	.	TRBD2	CASSRVAGSSYNEQFF	TGCGCCAGCAGCCGGGTAGCGGGTAGCTCCTACAATGAGCAGTTCTTC
TRBV18	TRBJ2-5	.	.	CASSPSDQETQYF	TGTGCCAGCTCACCGTCGGACCAAGAGACCCAGTACTTC
TRBV28	TRBJ2-7	few	.	CASSLTESSYEQYF	TGTGCCAGCAGTTTAACAGAGAGCTCCTACGAGCAGTACTTC
TRBV9	TRBJ1-1	.	.	CASSVGGPNTEAFF	TGTGCCAGCAGCGTAGGAGGGCCGAACACTGAAGCTTTCTTT
TRBV6-4	TRBJ2-3	.	.	CASSASASTDTQYF	TGTGCCAGCAGCGCTAGCGCTAGCACAGATACGCAGTATTTT
TRBV6-6	TRBJ1-5	.	.	CASSSLRGNQPQHF	TGTGCCAGCAGTTCCCTACGGGGGAATCAGCCCCAGCATTTT
TRBV7-2	TRBJ2-7	.	TRBD1	CASSPSQGAGLYEQYF	TGTGCCAGCAGCCCTAGCCAGGGGGCGGGGCTCTACGAGCAGTACTTC
TRBV2	TRBJ2-3	.	TRBD2	CASSPGLGWGYTDTQYF	TGTGCCAGCAGTCCCGGACTAGGTTGGGGGTACACAGATACGCAGTATTTT
TRBV3-1/TRBV3-2	TRBJ2-2	.	.	CASSQDLVAGVPTGELFF	TGTGCCAGCAGCCAAGATCTGGTAGCAGGGGTCCCCACCGGGGAGCTGTTTTTT
TRBV11-2	TRBJ2-1	.	.	CASSLERVGWVIF	TGTGCCAGCAGCTTAGAACGGGTCGGGTGGGTTATCTTC
TRBV13	TRBJ2-7	.	TRBD1	CASSSGQGPYEQYF	TGTGCCAGCAGTTCGGGACAGGGCCCCTACGAGCAGTACTTC
TRBV27	TRBJ1-2	few	.	CASPWEGANYGYTF	TGTGCCAGCCCCTGGGAGGGTGCTAACTATGGCTACACCTTC
TRBV18	TRBJ1-2	few	.	CASSPRQQGSDYGYTF	TGTGCCAGCTCACCACGGCAACAGGGAAGCGACTATGGCTACACCTTC
TRBV28	TRBJ2-7	.	TRBD1	CASSQDRGHEQYF	TGTGCCAGCAGTCAAGACAGGGGGCACGAGCAGTACTTC
TRBV4-1	TRBJ2-4	.	.	CASSHPPGAGAKNIQYF	TGCGCCAGCAGCCACCCTCCCGGAGCGGGAGCCAAAAACATTCAGTACTTC
TRBV10-3	TRBJ2-2	.	.	CATRQGLDTGELFF	TGTGCCACCCGCCAGGGATTGGACACCGGGGAGCTGTTTTTT
TRBV19	TRBJ1-4	.	.	CASSLNPGRGNEKLFF	TGTGCCAGTAGCCTGAATCCGGGGAGGGGAAATGAAAAACTGTTTTTT